What follows describes a single T cell receptor beta chain. What this receptor recognizes is not known. The sample holds no much larger clone one base away, and base qualities are not on file. This entry is derived from a study of T cell responses to AZD1222 COVID-19 vaccine (dated by TCRdb to the early 2020s). About the study as a whole: AZD1222 recipients whose second dose came at about 4 weeks and those whose second dose came at about 12 weeks were combined into one group, since spike-specific TCR depth and breadth did not differ between the two schedules. TCR sequencing was performed for 230 to 250 trial participants, of whom some 200 were given two doses of AZD1222 and around 25 were given two doses of MenACWY control vaccine. Trial participants were enrolled into age subgroups of 18-55, 56-69 and 70-plus years, which contained approximately 150, 28 and 58 TCR-sequenced participants, respectively.

This specimen's time point label, per the study, means: baseline before first vaccination. The vaccinee samples were drawn from two UK trials, COV001 and COV002, one of which was a single-blind randomized controlled phase 2/3 trial testing AZD1222 (ChAdOx1 nCoV-19) in healthy adults. Trial participant PBMC samples were collected at day 0 and day 28 after the second dose for TCRbeta chain sequencing. From a lookup of the germline V gene, CDR1 and CDR2 are MNHEY and SVGAGI. Reading from cysteine to phenylalanine, the CDR3 counts 13 amino acids. The DNA shown is the 39-base CDR3, in frame from base 1. A distance of 8 bases separates the germline ends of V and J, which lose 6 bases and 0 bases respectively. The study at large found these results: In the small 56-69-year group, the increase in depth fell short of significance, most likely because of low power. Conclusions about previously exposed vaccinees are limited because only six or seven AZD1222 recipients were SARS-CoV-2 seropositive at baseline. Vaccine-associated CD4 TCRs spanned the whole spike protein, with dominant responses in regions 160-218 and 743-854. A significant rise in spike-specific TCR breadth and depth was observed after two AZD1222 doses relative to day 0 and relative to MenACWY recipients. Participants were mostly white British, with more females than males. The authors suggested clonal diversity may have been underestimated. Because no day 14 peak-response samples were available, the repertoires could be characterized only after the peak T cell response. Nearly half of unique spike-specific TCRs reportedly recognized epitopes outside regions mutated in the B.1.351 and B.1.1.7 variants.

The CDR3 regions of human TCRbeta chains were analyzed by immunosequencing. The study's own analysis went as follows. Repertoire TCRs were checked for matches against a reference library of SARS-CoV-2-specific TCRs that had been generated using the MIRA antigen-specificity platform. Breadth was defined as the fraction of unique TCRs that were SARS-CoV-2-associated. Depth was defined as the fraction of total T cells that were SARS-CoV-2-associated. Each spike-specific TCR was assigned to its reactive spike region and to a CD4 or CD8 class using the MIRA data. Log10-transformed breadth and depth values were compared by one-way ANOVA with Sidak's multiple comparisons tests. The clones in this table, taken by TCRdb from immuneACCESS, are in-frame only. Not every clone is retained; where verified, under half of the shortfall comes from an unresolved V gene, and the cause of the rest is unknown. V and J calls and clone size are copied from that table; D and trimming were computed from the DNA. The sample has around 180,000 clones on record, over 75% of them singletons. The ten largest make up around 3% of the sample.

This receptor was obtained from an adult in good health. The sample was peripheral blood, taken on day 0 of AZD1222 vaccination. The rearranged segments are TRBV6-5 and TRBJ1-2; the D gene remains uncertain. At the DNA level, the sequence is TGTGCCAGCAGCCAGACAACTAACTATGGCTACACCTTC. The encoded protein is CASSQTTNYGYTF.